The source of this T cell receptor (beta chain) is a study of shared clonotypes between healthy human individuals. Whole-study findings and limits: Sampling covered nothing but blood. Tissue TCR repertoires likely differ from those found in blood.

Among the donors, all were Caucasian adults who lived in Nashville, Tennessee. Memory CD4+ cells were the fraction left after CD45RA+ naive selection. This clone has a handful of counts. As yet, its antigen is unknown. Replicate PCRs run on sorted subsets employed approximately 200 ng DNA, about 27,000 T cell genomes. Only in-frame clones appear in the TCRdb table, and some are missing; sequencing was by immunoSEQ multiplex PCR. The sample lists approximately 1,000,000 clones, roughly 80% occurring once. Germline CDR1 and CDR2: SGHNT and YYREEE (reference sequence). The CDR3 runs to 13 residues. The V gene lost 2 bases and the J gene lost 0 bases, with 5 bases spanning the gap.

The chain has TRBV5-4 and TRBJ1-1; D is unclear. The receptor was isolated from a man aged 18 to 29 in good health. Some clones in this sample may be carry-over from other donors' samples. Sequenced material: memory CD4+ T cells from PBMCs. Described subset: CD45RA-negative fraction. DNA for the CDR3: TGTGCCAGCAGCTTACCATTGAACACTGAAGCTTTCTTT. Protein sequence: CASSLPLNTEAFF.